This T cell receptor (beta chain) was profiled in a study of OX40 agonist ivuxolimab in advanced cancers. Overall study: Dose-escalation patients' cancers were hepatocellular carcinoma, melanoma, renal cell or head and neck cancer. Study-level findings and limits: Clonal expansion was seen in CD4+ and CD8+ blood T cells by week 6 at 0.1 to 3.0 mg/kg.

Assay used: immunoSEQ multiplex PCR; TCRdb lists only in-frame clones, some missing. The profile shows around 65,000 clones, around 91% of them singletons. V was cut by 0 bases and J by 6 bases, with 20 bases left in between. The CDR3 extends over 17 amino acids. CDR1 SGHRS and CDR2 YFSETQ come from the germline V gene. On this clone: Its target is not known.

The sequence derives from an adult with an advanced solid tumor such as melanoma, head and neck, liver or kidney cancer. The chain links TRBV5-1 to TRBJ2-3, with D perhaps being TRBD1 or TRBD2 (5 bases each). This specimen consisted of CD4+ or CD8+ T cells sorted from blood, obtained in a trial of the OX40 agonist ivuxolimab. CDR3: CASSLEVGAGRTDTQYF. The CDR3 region has the DNA TGCGCCAGCAGCTTGGAGGTCGGGGCAGGCCGGACTGATACGCAGTATTTT.